This T cell receptor (beta chain) was sequenced for a study of OX40 agonist ivuxolimab in advanced cancers. The CDR3 is 16 amino acids. Trimming left V 5 bases short and J 1 base short, with 15 bases between. Germline V gene data show CDR1 as SGHNT and CDR2 as YENEEA. Patients were ruled out by autoimmune disease history or systemic immunosuppression. This clone has a single count. Method: immunoSEQ multiplex PCR; TCRdb's copy keeps in-frame clones and lacks some. The sample consists of under 85,000 clones, about 94% of them appearing once. The chain joins TRBV11-3 to TRBJ2-1, with D unclear. The sequence derives from an adult with an advanced solid tumor such as melanoma, head and neck, liver or kidney cancer. The sequencing here drew on CD4+ or CD8+ T cells sorted from blood, taken in a trial of the OX40 agonist ivuxolimab. In DNA, the CDR3 is TGTGCCAGCAGCCCCCAGGAGTCACCTTCCTACAATGAGCAGTTCTTC. This sequence encodes CASSPQESPSYNEQFF. Filled out from reference TRBV11-3 and TRBJ2-1, the complete variable domain reads EAGVVQSPRYKIIEKKQPVAFWCNPISGHNTLYWYLQNLGQGPELLIRYENEEAVDDSQLPKDRFSAERLKGVDSTLKIQPAELGDSAVYLCASSPQESPSYNEQFFGPGTRLTVL.